This T cell receptor (beta chain) was profiled in a study of CD8+CD57+ T cells in acquired aplastic anemia. Study in general: Sorted CD4+ and CD8+ cells yielded around 3.3 ug of DNA on average.

For CDR3 and TCR beta VDJ profiling, genomic DNA was the template used. Via MiXCR, TCRdb re-called the reads, giving one row per CDR3 protein. The sample yields under 200,000 distinct CDR3 sequences, 40% to 55% seen once. This clonotype has more than one count but fewer than ten. Its antigen is not known. Only patients with CD8+CD57+ cell expansion on flow cytometry were chosen for sequencing. The enrolled patients all had severe acquired aplastic anemia. Study results and limitations: Significant differences in CD8+ Simpson's diversity were not observed between patients and controls. Found in both controls and patients were approximately 31 CD8+ CDR3 sequences.

This TCR came from a human donor with aplastic anemia. Sequenced sample: sorted CD4+, CD8+, or CD8+CD57+ T cells (not recorded which) from PBMCs.

CDR3 region: CASTYSSGNTIYF. The CDR3, as DNA: TGTGCCAGCACCTACAGCTCTGGAAACACCATATATTTT. The chain links TRBV3-1 to TRBJ1-3; D gene ambiguous. CDR3 length: 13 amino acids. Germline V lookup: CDR1 LGHDT, CDR2 YNNKEL (reference sequence). V gave up 7 bases and J gave up 0 bases, with 7 bases separating them. Combining the CDR3 with reference TRBV3-1 and TRBJ1-3 gives the whole variable domain DTAVSQTPKYLVTQMGNDKSIKCEQNLGHDTMYWYKQDSKKFLKIMFSYNNKELIINETVPNRFSPKSPDKAHLNLHINSLELGDSAVYFCASTYSSGNTIYFGEGSWLTVV.